The 21 T cell receptor beta chains presented below share a single source sample, sequenced in a study of response to subunit inactivated influenza vaccine. From the RT-PCR reads, TCRdb called clonotypes with MiXCR, one entry per CDR3 protein. The repertoire includes 800,000 to 1,000,000 distinct CDR3 sequences, 21% of them detected once, and roughly a tenth sits in the top ten. Specimen: PBMCs from blood, collected around 5 days after vaccination. These receptors all stem from a man aged 45-60 years who received an inactivated influenza vaccine.

This clonotype was found many times. The V gene is TRBV4-1, the J gene TRBJ2-7; D not resolved. CDR3 length equals 13 residues. V lost 0 bases to trimming and J lost 4 bases, with 7 bases between them. From germline, CDR1 is MGHRA and CDR2 YSYEKL. In nucleotides, the CDR3 is TGCGCCAGCAGCCAAGATTCCGGGTACGAGCAGTACTTC. Translation gives CASSQDSGYEQYF.

The rearrangement uses TRBV27 and TRBJ2-1; D perhaps matches TRBD1 (7 bases). V was pared by 6 bases and J by 4 bases, with 13 bases between. This CDR3 has 14 residues. The germline CDR1 and CDR2 sequences are MNHEY and SMNVEV (reference sequence). The CDR3 sequence is CASREGAGYNEQFF. The CDR3, as DNA: TGTGCCAGCAGGGAGGGGGCGGGGTACAATGAGCAGTTCTTC.

The chain is built from TRBV12-3 or TRBV12-4 and TRBJ2-1; TRBD2 agrees at 11 bases. The J segment lost 9 bases and the V segment lost 3 bases, leaving 7 bases of the junction unmatched. The CDR3 runs 15 residues. The CDR3 region has the DNA TGTGCCAGCAGTTTGACTAGCGGGGACCTACCTGAGCAGTTCTTC. It is translated as CASSLTSGDLPEQFF.

The chain is built from TRBV29-1 and TRBJ2-7; tentatively, D is TRBD1 or TRBD2 (5 bases each). V was clipped by 6 bases and J by 0 bases, with 12 bases between them. CDR1 and CDR2 (germline): SQVTM, ANQGSEA. The CDR3 runs 13 residues. The CDR3 spells CSVGTQLSYEQYF. The CDR3 DNA sequence: TGCAGCGTGGGGACGCAACTCTCCTACGAGCAGTACTTC.

This clonotype was counted many times. The chain employs TRBV20-1 and TRBJ1-4; 7 bases line up with TRBD1. Germline CDR1 is DFQATT and CDR2 is SNEGSKA (reference sequence). This CDR3 contains 13 residues. V was pared by 1 base and J by 5 bases, with 1 base of the junction left unmatched. The DNA of the CDR3 is TGCAGTGCTAGAGTCAGGGGGAATGAAAAACTGTTTTTT. Protein sequence: CSARVRGNEKLFF.

This clonotype was counted only a few times. The chain uses TRBV12-3 or TRBV12-4 and TRBJ2-3; 7 positions agree with TRBD2. The CDR3 runs 14 residues. V was pared by 6 bases and J by 2 bases, with 5 bases of the junction left unmatched. The CDR3 DNA sequence: TGTGCCAGCAGCGGGACTATCATCACAGATACGCAGTATTTT. Protein product: CASSGTIITDTQYF.

This chain uses TRBV7-2 with TRBJ2-2, with D tentatively TRBD1 (7 bases). Trimming removed 5 bases from V and 4 bases from J, with 14 bases in between. Per germline, CDR1 SGHTA and CDR2 FQGNSA. The CDR3 runs 15 residues. The CDR3 DNA follows: TGTGCCAGCAGCCCGGGGGACAGAATCACCGGGGAGCTGTTTTTT. It translates to CASSPGDRITGELFF.

In its sample, this clonotype was seen a few times. CDR3 sequence reads: CASSFGALSSYNEQFF. Here the CDR3 DNA reads TGTGCCAGCAGTTTCGGAGCGCTGAGCTCCTACAATGAGCAGTTCTTC. The chain recombines TRBV12-3 or TRBV12-4 with TRBJ2-1; D gene unclear. V was cut by 3 bases and J by 0 bases, with 12 bases left in between. CDR3 length: 16 residues.

This clonotype was counted between two and nine times. This chain joins TRBV12-3 or TRBV12-4 and TRBJ2-5; TRBD2 matches at 7 bases. This CDR3 is built from 13 residues. Trimming at V came to 6 bases and at J to 4 bases, leaving 5 bases not matched to a gene. CDR3 nucleotides: TGTGCCAGCAGAAAACTAGCGAGAGAGACCCAGTACTTC. Encoded protein: CASRKLARETQYF.

In its sample, this clonotype was seen a few times. J is TRBJ2-1 and V is TRBV7-9; tentatively, D is TRBD1 or TRBD2 (5 bases each). CDR3 length: 16 residues. Germline assignment: CDR1 SEHNR and CDR2 FQNEAQ (reference sequence). Trimming cost V 5 bases and J 7 bases, with 21 bases left between them. The CDR3 DNA sequence: TGTGCCAGCAGCCCCGGACGAGGGGTTGCGCGTAATGAGCAGTTCTTC. Encoded protein: CASSPGRGVARNEQFF.

This clonotype was detected a few times. The rearrangement joins TRBV7-9 to TRBJ2-1; the match to TRBD1 covers 8 bases. This CDR3 spans 14 amino acids. The J segment lost 9 bases and the V segment lost 3 bases, leaving 7 bases of the junction unmatched. CDR1 SEHNR and CDR2 FQNEAQ come from the germline V gene (reference sequence). As DNA, the CDR3 is TGTGCCAGCAGCTTTTTGGCAGGGGGCCTTGAGCAGTTCTTC. This gives the protein CASSFLAGGLEQFF.

This clonotype has just a few counts. The chain joins TRBV28 to TRBJ2-2, with D perhaps matching TRBD1 (6 bases). Trimming cost V 6 bases and J 6 bases, with 14 bases left between them. Germline assignment: CDR1 MDHEN and CDR2 SYDVKM. This CDR3 region has 14 residues. The CDR3 DNA is TGTGCCAGCAGGCTAATACAGGGAGCCGGGGAGCTGTTTTTT. The encoded protein is CASRLIQGAGELFF. Combining the CDR3 with reference TRBV28 and TRBJ2-2 gives the whole variable domain DVKVTQSSRYLVKRTGEKVFLECVQDMDHENMFWYRQDPGLGLRLIYFSYDVKMKEKGDIPEGYSVSREKKERFSLILESASTNQTSMYLCASRLIQGAGELFFGEGSRLTVL.

This clonotype turned up a few times. This sequence joins TRBV18 and TRBJ1-1, with 8 bases matching TRBD1. The J segment lost 6 bases and the V segment lost 0 bases, leaving 3 bases of the junction unmatched. This CDR3 has 14 amino acids. Germline CDR1 KGHSH, CDR2 LQKENI. The CDR3 DNA follows: TGTGCCAGCTCACCACCAAACAGGGGGGCTGAAGCTTTCTTT. Translating it yields CASSPPNRGAEAFF.

This clonotype appeared many times. The chain carries TRBV15 and TRBJ2-7; no firm D call. Trimming took 5 bases from V and 0 from J, leaving 5 bases between them. Germline assignment: CDR1 LNHNV and CDR2 YYDKDF (reference sequence). The CDR3 is made up of 12 amino acids. CDR3 DNA: TGTGCCACCAGCCAAAGCTCCTACGAGCAGTACTTC. This codes for CATSQSSYEQYF.

This clonotype was picked up many times. The J gene is TRBJ1-2, the V gene TRBV5-1; weak D call: TRBD1 (6 bases). The V end was cut by 2 bases, the J end by 5 bases, with 7 bases between. The CDR3 length is 12 residues. CDR1 is SGHRS, CDR2 YFSETQ, per germline. CDR3 nucleotides: TGCGCCAGCAGCTTAAGGGGGTATGGCTACACCTTC. Translated: CASSLRGYGYTF.

This clonotype has a handful of counts. This chain links TRBV7-2 with TRBJ2-5; D assignment may be TRBD1 or TRBD2 (5 bases each). CDR3 length equals 14 residues. Deletions cut 5 bases from V and 4 bases from J, with 14 bases between. Germline lookup yields CDR1 SGHTA and CDR2 FQGNSA. CDR3 sequence reads: CASSLRGPPETQYF. The CDR3 DNA reads TGTGCCAGCAGCCTTCGGGGCCCCCCAGAGACCCAGTACTTC.

This clonotype was seen only a few times. The chain recombines TRBV20-1 with TRBJ2-5; 10 bases map to TRBD2. V trimming: 6 bases; J trimming: 4 bases; junction bases outside the gene matches: 11. The germline V gene encodes CDR1 DFQATT and CDR2 SNEGSKA (reference sequence). This CDR3 spans 15 amino acids. CDR3 nucleotide sequence: TGCAGTGCCGAAGTAGCGGGGGGCCAAGGAGAGACCCAGTACTTC. Its translation: CSAEVAGGQGETQYF.

The J gene is TRBJ2-5, the V gene TRBV29-1; D remains ambiguous. With 5 bases removed from V and 2 bases from J, the gap between germline ends came to 9 bases. CDR1 and CDR2 (germline): SQVTM, ANQGSEA. There are 12 residues in the CDR3. CDR3 bases: TGCAGCGTTACTGAGGTACAAGAGACCCAGTACTTC. Translation: CSVTEVQETQYF. Variable domain in full (rest from reference TRBV29-1 and TRBJ2-5): SAVISQKPSRDICQRGTSLTIQCQVDSQVTMMFWYRQQPGQSLTLIATANQGSEATYESGFVIDKFPISRPNLTFSTLTVSNMSPEDSSIYLCSVTEVQETQYFGPGTRLLVL.

The chain has TRBV20-1 and TRBJ2-7; D is perhaps TRBD1 (5 bases). The CDR3 extends over 14 amino acids. The V and J ends lost 6 bases and 0 bases respectively, with 15 bases between them. Germline assignment: CDR1 DFQATT and CDR2 SNEGSKA (reference sequence). CDR3 in DNA: TGCAGTGCCGCGGACATTACGAGCTCCTACGAGCAGTACTTC. Amino acids: CSAADITSSYEQYF.

V is TRBV3-1 and J is TRBJ1-1, with D maybe TRBD1 (5 bases). The CDR3 has 14 residues. The V end lost 2 bases, the J end lost 5 bases, and 12 bases lay between the germline ends. Germline V gene data show CDR1 as LGHDT and CDR2 as YNNKEL (reference sequence). This CDR3 reads CASSQWDGFTEAFF. The CDR3 DNA is TGTGCCAGCAGCCAATGGGACGGTTTTACTGAAGCTTTCTTT.

In its sample, this clonotype was seen a few times. The V gene is TRBV10-3, the J gene TRBJ2-7, with a tentative D call TRBD1 (5 bases). There are 15 residues in the CDR3. V dropped 3 bases and J dropped 0 bases, with 12 bases sitting between them. CDR1 and CDR2 from the germline V gene are ENHRY and SYGVKD. The CDR3 reads CAISDQGKHSYEQYF. CDR3 DNA sequence: TGTGCCATCAGTGATCAGGGCAAACACTCCTACGAGCAGTACTTC.